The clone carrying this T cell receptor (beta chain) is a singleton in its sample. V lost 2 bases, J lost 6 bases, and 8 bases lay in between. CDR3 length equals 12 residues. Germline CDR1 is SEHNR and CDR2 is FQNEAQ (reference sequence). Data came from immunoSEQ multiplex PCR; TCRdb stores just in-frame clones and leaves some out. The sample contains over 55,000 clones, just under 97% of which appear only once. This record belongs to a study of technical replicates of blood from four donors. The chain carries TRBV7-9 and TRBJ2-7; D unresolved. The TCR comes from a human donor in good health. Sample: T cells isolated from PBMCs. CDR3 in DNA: TGTGCCAGCAGCTTAACTGCGTCCGAGCAGTACTTC. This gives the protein CASSLTASEQYF.